This entry features one T cell receptor (beta chain) sequence. This table comes from immunoSEQ multiplex PCR, and its TCRdb copy is limited to in-frame clones, with some not included. Among just over 150,000 clones listed, 70% to 90% were seen once. The source of the sample is a study of control samples from healthy donors and cancer patients. The specimen sequenced was blood. The TCR sequence derives from a man younger than 40 in good health.

The DNA for the CDR3 is TGTGCCAGCAGTTTCCCCCCTAGTCCAGCTTTCTTT. Protein product: CASSFPPSPAFF. The chain combines TRBV7-2 with TRBJ1-1; D gene uncertain. The CDR3 is made up of 12 amino acids. V was clipped by 6 bases and J by 10 bases, with 15 bases between them. The V gene's germline CDR1 is SGHTA and CDR2 FQGNSA.